These T cell receptor beta chains were read from a single sample in a study of shared clonotypes between healthy human individuals. Clones were sequenced by immunoSEQ multiplex PCR, and TCRdb holds only the in-frame ones, with some missing. There are over 2,000,000 clones in the sample; around 95% occur only once, and over 1.5% lies in the top ten. The material sequenced was naive CD8+ T cells from PBMCs. These receptors were collected from a man aged 18 to 29 in good health. Some clones in this sample may be carry-over from other donors' samples. Both conserved end residues are part of each CDR3. A D gene is named only where the DNA matches it firmly.

j_gene: TRBJ2-2
d_gene: .
v_gene: TRBV27
CDR3nt: TGTGCCAGCAGTTTATCGACCGGGGAGCTGTTTTTT
CDR3aa: CASSLSTGELFF

j_gene: TRBJ1-2
d_gene: .
v_gene: TRBV7-9
CDR3nt: TGTGCCAGCAGCCTCGGGAACAGGGTTCCTGGCTACACCTTC
CDR3aa: CASSLGNRVPGYTF

j_gene: TRBJ1-2
d_gene: .
v_gene: TRBV18
CDR3nt: TGTGCCAGCTCACCCATTCACAGGGTGGGTTCCCATGACTATGGCTACACCTTC
CDR3aa: CASSPIHRVGSHDYGYTF

j_gene: TRBJ2-3
d_gene: .
v_gene: TRBV7-9
CDR3nt: TGTGCCAGCAGCTTATGGGGCAGCCCTCCAGGGGCCTTCACAGATACGCAGTATTTT
CDR3aa: CASSLWGSPPGAFTDTQYF

j_gene: TRBJ1-1
d_gene: .
v_gene: TRBV5-6
CDR3nt: TGTGCCAGCAGCTTGGCCTTGGCACAGGCGGGGTGGCTCTTT
CDR3aa: CASSLALAQAGWLF

j_gene: TRBJ1-4
d_gene: .
v_gene: TRBV18
CDR3nt: TGTGCCAGCTCACCCCCCGAGCAGGGAAGATATGAAAAACTGTTTTTT
CDR3aa: CASSPPEQGRYEKLFF

j_gene: TRBJ1-1
d_gene: TRBD1
v_gene: TRBV28
CDR3nt: TGTGCCAGCAGTTTTTCCCTCAGGGGGCAGGACACTGAAGCTTTCTTT
CDR3aa: CASSFSLRGQDTEAFF

j_gene: TRBJ1-3
d_gene: .
v_gene: TRBV9
CDR3nt: TGTGCCAGCGGTCTAAGGGGGTCCTCTGGAAACACCATATATTTT
CDR3aa: CASGLRGSSGNTIYF

j_gene: TRBJ1-1
d_gene: .
v_gene: TRBV27
CDR3nt: TGTGCCAGCAGTTTATTGAGTTTCTCTGAAGCTTTCTTT
CDR3aa: CASSLLSFSEAFF

j_gene: TRBJ2-5
d_gene: TRBD2
v_gene: TRBV18
CDR3nt: TGTGCCAGCTCACCGGGACTACTGGAGGAGACCCAGTACTTC
CDR3aa: CASSPGLLEETQYF

j_gene: TRBJ2-1
d_gene: TRBD2
v_gene: TRBV2
CDR3nt: TGTGCCAGCAGGAGAAGACTAGCGGAAACGAACAATGAGCAGTTCTTC
CDR3aa: CASRRRLAETNNEQFF

j_gene: TRBJ1-1
d_gene: TRBD1
v_gene: TRBV28
CDR3nt: TGTGCCAGCCAAGTACAGGGGGGGGAAGCTTTCTTT
CDR3aa: CASQVQGGEAFF

j_gene: TRBJ1-2
d_gene: .
v_gene: TRBV28
CDR3nt: TGTGCCAGCAGTCCAGGACGGGGGGCATTTTACTATGGCTACACCTTC
CDR3aa: CASSPGRGAFYYGYTF

j_gene: TRBJ1-3
d_gene: .
v_gene: TRBV7-9
CDR3nt: TGTGCCAGCAGCTATATCTCTGGAAACACCATATATTTT
CDR3aa: CASSYISGNTIYF